This is a list of T cell receptor beta chains from one sample in a study of low-dose radiotherapy and immunotherapy resistance in tumors. TCRdb redid the calling of the reads with MiXCR, one entry per CDR3 protein. The repertoire consists of tens of thousands of distinct CDR3 sequences, with roughly a sixth occurring once and the leading ten covering approximately 2.8%. This specimen was PBMCs, taken before treatment. These receptors were obtained from a male donor with prostate cancer. CDR3s include the opening cysteine and the closing phenylalanine or tryptophan. A D gene is named only where the DNA matches it firmly. Expanded clones get a size class; other rows say once, few or many, or leave the size out.

V gene: TRBV12-5
clone size: many
D gene: TRBD1
J gene: TRBJ2-1
CDR3 DNA: TGTGCTAGTGGTCACCGCCGGACAGGAGACAATGAGCAGTTCTTC
CDR3 protein: CASGHRRTGDNEQFF

V gene: TRBV12-3/TRBV12-4
clone size: many
D gene: NA
J gene: TRBJ2-5
CDR3 DNA: TGTGCCAGCAGTGGATCAAGGGAGACCCAGTACTTC
CDR3 protein: CASSGSRETQYF

V gene: TRBV5-1
clone size: NA
D gene: TRBD2
J gene: TRBJ2-2
CDR3 DNA: TGCGCCAGCAGCCCTAGCGGGGGGGTCTTCCCCGGGGAGCTGTTTTTT
CDR3 protein: CASSPSGGVFPGELFF

V gene: TRBV3-1
clone size: many
D gene: NA
J gene: TRBJ1-5
CDR3 DNA: TGTGCCAGCAGCCAAGGCAGGGTAGGACAGCCCCAGCATTTT
CDR3 protein: CASSQGRVGQPQHF

V gene: TRBV11-2
clone size: many
D gene: TRBD1
J gene: TRBJ2-1
CDR3 DNA: TGTGCCAGCAGCGGCTGGGACAGGGGGAAAGATGAGCAGTTCTTC
CDR3 protein: CASSGWDRGKDEQFF

V gene: TRBV6-5
clone size: many
D gene: NA
J gene: TRBJ2-7
CDR3 DNA: TGTGCCAGCAGGAGACCGGGATCCACGTACGAGCAGTACTTC
CDR3 protein: CASRRPGSTYEQYF

V gene: TRBV7-9
clone size: many
D gene: NA
J gene: TRBJ1-1
CDR3 DNA: TGTGCCAGCAGCCAAAAAGGGCCGAACACTGAAGCTTTCTTT
CDR3 protein: CASSQKGPNTEAFF

V gene: TRBV5-1
clone size: many
D gene: TRBD1
J gene: TRBJ1-1
CDR3 DNA: TGCGCCAGCAGCTGGGACAGGCAGAACACTGAAGCTTTCTTT
CDR3 protein: CASSWDRQNTEAFF

V gene: TRBV20-1
clone size: many
D gene: NA
J gene: TRBJ2-1
CDR3 DNA: TGCAGCGCTCAGGGGGGCAGGGCCTACAATGAGCAGTTCTTC
CDR3 protein: CSAQGGRAYNEQFF

V gene: TRBV12-3/TRBV12-4
clone size: NA
D gene: NA
J gene: TRBJ2-1
CDR3 DNA: TGTGCCAGCAGTTTTAGGGAGCAGTTCTTC
CDR3 protein: CASSFREQFF

V gene: TRBV12-3/TRBV12-4
clone size: many
D gene: NA
J gene: TRBJ2-1
CDR3 DNA: TGTGCCAGCAGTTACGGGTCCCGATCGGGTGAGCAGTTCTTC
CDR3 protein: CASSYGSRSGEQFF

V gene: TRBV4-1
clone size: few
D gene: NA
J gene: TRBJ2-7
CDR3 DNA: TGCGCCAGCAGCCAACTAACAGGGCGCTCCTACGAGCAGTACTTC
CDR3 protein: CASSQLTGRSYEQYF

V gene: TRBV5-1
clone size: many
D gene: NA
J gene: TRBJ2-3
CDR3 DNA: TGCGCCAGCAGCTCGGGGACTGCAGATACGCAGTATTTT
CDR3 protein: CASSSGTADTQYF

V gene: TRBV11-2
clone size: many
D gene: NA
J gene: TRBJ2-5
CDR3 DNA: TGTGCCAGCAGCTTAGGAGTAGGGTCGGATTACCAAGAGACCCAGTACTTC
CDR3 protein: CASSLGVGSDYQETQYF

V gene: TRBV7-6
clone size: many
D gene: TRBD2
J gene: TRBJ2-5
CDR3 DNA: TGTGCCAGCAGCACCCGGACTAGCGGGGGGGAGACCCAGTACTTC
CDR3 protein: CASSTRTSGGETQYF

V gene: TRBV11-2
clone size: many
D gene: NA
J gene: TRBJ2-3
CDR3 DNA: TGTGCCAGCAGCCGGGTGTGGGGCACAGATACGCAGTATTTT
CDR3 protein: CASSRVWGTDTQYF

V gene: TRBV5-6
clone size: NA
D gene: TRBD2
J gene: TRBJ2-5
CDR3 DNA: TGTGCCAGCAGCGCTGGTTTCCAAGCGGGGGGTTCTTTAGACTTC
CDR3 protein: CASSAGFQAGGSLDF

V gene: TRBV11-2
clone size: many
D gene: NA
J gene: TRBJ2-1
CDR3 DNA: TGTGCCAGCAGCTTAGATCGGGGCGGGGGCTTAAATGAGCAGTTCTTC
CDR3 protein: CASSLDRGGGLNEQFF

V gene: TRBV6-2/TRBV6-3
clone size: many
D gene: TRBD1
J gene: TRBJ1-1
CDR3 DNA: TGTGCCAGCAGTTACAGGGGGCCGAACACTGAAGCTTTCTTT
CDR3 protein: CASSYRGPNTEAFF

V gene: TRBV20-1
clone size: NA
D gene: NA
J gene: TRBJ2-1
CDR3 DNA: TGCAGTGCCAACCCCTGGGGGGGGCCTTACAATGAGCAGTTCTTC
CDR3 protein: CSANPWGGPYNEQFF

V gene: TRBV18
clone size: many
D gene: NA
J gene: TRBJ2-3
CDR3 DNA: TGTGCCAGCTCACTCGAGGTGGGGCTTCACACAGATACGCAGTATTTT
CDR3 protein: CASSLEVGLHTDTQYF

V gene: TRBV9
clone size: NA
D gene: TRBD2
J gene: TRBJ2-7
CDR3 DNA: TGTGCCAGCAGCGTAGAGAGCGGGGGATACGAGCAGTACTTC
CDR3 protein: CASSVESGGYEQYF

V gene: TRBV2
clone size: many
D gene: NA
J gene: TRBJ2-1
CDR3 DNA: TGTGCCAGCAGCGGTGCGGGGGCCAACAATGAGCAGTTCTTC
CDR3 protein: CASSGAGANNEQFF

V gene: TRBV9
clone size: many
D gene: TRBD1
J gene: TRBJ2-2
CDR3 DNA: TGTGCCAGCAGCGTCATTCCGCTCGGACAGGGTGGCGCCGGGGAGCTGTTTTTT
CDR3 protein: CASSVIPLGQGGAGELFF

V gene: TRBV11-2
clone size: many
D gene: NA
J gene: TRBJ2-5
CDR3 DNA: TGTGCCAGCAGCTTAGGGGGTCCCAGGTCGGAGACCCAGTACTTC
CDR3 protein: CASSLGGPRSETQYF

V gene: TRBV20-1
clone size: many
D gene: NA
J gene: TRBJ2-7
CDR3 DNA: TGCAGTGCTAGAAAAGCGAACTCCTACGAGCAGTACTTC
CDR3 protein: CSARKANSYEQYF

V gene: TRBV7-9
clone size: many
D gene: TRBD2
J gene: TRBJ2-3
CDR3 DNA: TGTGCCAGCAGTCCCTCCTCCCTAGCGGGTACGCAGTATTTT
CDR3 protein: CASSPSSLAGTQYF

V gene: TRBV6-5
clone size: many
D gene: TRBD1
J gene: TRBJ2-1
CDR3 DNA: TGTGCCAGCAGTCGAGACTTCCAGGGGGCGAATAATGAGCAGTTCTTC
CDR3 protein: CASSRDFQGANNEQFF

V gene: TRBV21-1
clone size: many
D gene: NA
J gene: TRBJ2-7
CDR3 DNA: TGTGCCAGCGGGCGGGGAAATTTACATTACGAGCAGTACTTC
CDR3 protein: CASGRGNLHYEQYF

V gene: TRBV3-1
clone size: many
D gene: TRBD2
J gene: TRBJ2-1
CDR3 DNA: TGTGCCAGCAGCCAAGGAGTGGTAGCGGGGGCCTACTCCTACAATGAGCAGTTCTTC
CDR3 protein: CASSQGVVAGAYSYNEQFF

V gene: TRBV2
clone size: many
D gene: NA
J gene: TRBJ1-5
CDR3 DNA: TGTGCCAGCAGTGATCCCCTGGATGGGGAGTGGGGGGGCCAGCCCCAGCATTTT
CDR3 protein: CASSDPLDGEWGGQPQHF

V gene: TRBV12-3/TRBV12-4
clone size: many
D gene: TRBD1
J gene: TRBJ1-1
CDR3 DNA: TGTGCCAGCAGTTTTCAGGGGGTTGACACTGAAGCTTTCTTT
CDR3 protein: CASSFQGVDTEAFF

V gene: TRBV5-1
clone size: many
D gene: TRBD2
J gene: TRBJ2-3
CDR3 DNA: TGCGCCAGCAGCCTTCGGGAGGGTTCTAGCACAGATACGCAGTATTTT
CDR3 protein: CASSLREGSSTDTQYF

V gene: TRBV5-1
clone size: many
D gene: NA
J gene: TRBJ2-7
CDR3 DNA: TGCGCCAGCAGCCAACTTATTCCCCGGGTCTCCTACGAGCAGTACTTC
CDR3 protein: CASSQLIPRVSYEQYF

V gene: TRBV20-1
clone size: many
D gene: TRBD2
J gene: TRBJ2-1
CDR3 DNA: TGCAGTGCTACCCGACTAGCGGGGGGGTACAATGAGCAGTTCTTC
CDR3 protein: CSATRLAGGYNEQFF

V gene: TRBV6-2/TRBV6-3
clone size: many
D gene: TRBD2
J gene: TRBJ2-1
CDR3 DNA: TGTGCCAGCAGTATTAGCGGGGGGACCTACAATGAGCAGTTCTTC
CDR3 protein: CASSISGGTYNEQFF

V gene: TRBV4-2
clone size: many
D gene: TRBD2
J gene: TRBJ2-7
CDR3 DNA: TGTGCCAGCAGCCAAGTGGCGGTAGCGGGGGATTTCACCTACGAGCAGTACTTC
CDR3 protein: CASSQVAVAGDFTYEQYF

V gene: TRBV10-3
clone size: many
D gene: TRBD2
J gene: TRBJ2-5
CDR3 DNA: TGTGCCATCAAAAATAGCGGGGCGGACCAAGAGACCCAGTACTTC
CDR3 protein: CAIKNSGADQETQYF

V gene: TRBV19
clone size: many
D gene: TRBD2
J gene: TRBJ2-3
CDR3 DNA: TGTGCCACATCCCCTCGGAGGGGGCTAGCGGGGCCCTGGGCAGATACGCAGTATTTT
CDR3 protein: CATSPRRGLAGPWADTQYF

V gene: TRBV2
clone size: NA
D gene: TRBD1
J gene: TRBJ1-5
CDR3 DNA: TGTGCCAGCAGTCTACAGGGGGAATGGCCCCAGCATTTT
CDR3 protein: CASSLQGEWPQHF

V gene: TRBV3-1
clone size: many
D gene: NA
J gene: TRBJ2-3
CDR3 DNA: TGTGCCAGCAGCCAGTGGGCAGATACGCAGTATTTT
CDR3 protein: CASSQWADTQYF

V gene: TRBV5-4
clone size: many
D gene: NA
J gene: TRBJ2-5
CDR3 DNA: TGTGCCAGCAGCTTGGGGCAAGAGACCCAGTACTTC
CDR3 protein: CASSLGQETQYF

V gene: TRBV29-1
clone size: many
D gene: TRBD1
J gene: TRBJ1-1
CDR3 DNA: TGCAGCGCCCACAGGGGAGGATACACTGAAGCTTTCTTT
CDR3 protein: CSAHRGGYTEAFF

V gene: TRBV20-1
clone size: many
D gene: TRBD2
J gene: TRBJ2-3
CDR3 DNA: TGCAGTGGCAGCGGGGTGGACGCAGATACGCAGTATTTT
CDR3 protein: CSGSGVDADTQYF

V gene: TRBV7-9
clone size: many
D gene: TRBD2
J gene: TRBJ2-1
CDR3 DNA: TGTGCCAGCAGCCTCGTTAGCGGGGGGGCGAATAATGAGCAGTTCTTC
CDR3 protein: CASSLVSGGANNEQFF

V gene: TRBV5-1
clone size: many
D gene: TRBD1
J gene: TRBJ1-1
CDR3 DNA: TGCGCCAGCAGCGAGGCCCCGGGACAGGAAGCTTTCTTT
CDR3 protein: CASSEAPGQEAFF

V gene: TRBV27
clone size: NA
D gene: NA
J gene: TRBJ2-1
CDR3 DNA: TGTGCCAGCAGAACCCCTTCCTACAATGAGCAGTTCTTC
CDR3 protein: CASRTPSYNEQFF

V gene: TRBV10-3
clone size: many
D gene: TRBD2
J gene: TRBJ2-5
CDR3 DNA: TGTGCCATCAGTGACCAGCGGGGGTACGTTCACCAAGAGACCCAGTACTTC
CDR3 protein: CAISDQRGYVHQETQYF

V gene: TRBV6-2/TRBV6-3
clone size: few
D gene: NA
J gene: TRBJ2-2
CDR3 DNA: TGTGCCAGCACTTCGACAACCGGGGAGCTGTTTTTT
CDR3 protein: CASTSTTGELFF

V gene: TRBV7-6
clone size: few
D gene: NA
J gene: TRBJ1-1
CDR3 DNA: TGTGCCAGCAGCCGAGTAGGTAGGGGTTTCGCTGAAGCTTTCTTT
CDR3 protein: CASSRVGRGFAEAFF

V gene: TRBV7-2
clone size: many
D gene: NA
J gene: TRBJ2-3
CDR3 DNA: TGTGCCAGCAGCTTAGTGGGGGGCGAAGGGGATACGCAGTATTTT
CDR3 protein: CASSLVGGEGDTQYF

V gene: TRBV13
clone size: many
D gene: NA
J gene: TRBJ1-1
CDR3 DNA: TGTGCCAGCAGCTTAGGACAGGTAGTAATCGATGGGACTGAAGCTTTCTTT
CDR3 protein: CASSLGQVVIDGTEAFF

V gene: TRBV27
clone size: NA
D gene: NA
J gene: TRBJ1-2
CDR3 DNA: TGTGCCAGCAGTCCCCGGGGAGCTAACTATGGCTACACCTTC
CDR3 protein: CASSPRGANYGYTF